This T cell receptor (beta chain) was profiled in a study of a mutant IDH1 vaccine in newly diagnosed glioma. Study information: An approximately 62% male, approximately 38% female split and a mean age of roughly 37 years characterized treated patients.

Time point in this sample: week 5, during vaccination. The study gave 300 ug of mutant IDH1 20-mer peptide per vaccine dose, with topical imiquimod. Of note for this clone: The antigen is not known.

CDR3 length: 14 amino acids. V lost 5 bases and J 3 bases, leaving 14 bases between the germline ends. Germline lookup yields CDR1 MNHNY and CDR2 SVGAGI (reference sequence). Only in-frame clones appear in the TCRdb table, and some are missing; sequencing was by immunoSEQ multiplex PCR. The sample holds about 36,000 clones; 81% are singletons and the top ten take 9.5% to 13%. This rearrangement joins TRBV6-6 to TRBJ2-7, with a tentative D call TRBD2 (7 bases). The sequenced sample was PBMCs, obtained from a glioma patient whose treatment included an IDH1 peptide vaccine. The TCR sequence derives from a man in his fifties or sixties with glioma. CDR3 residues: CASSTGLGGYEQYF. Here the CDR3 DNA reads TGTGCCAGCAGTACCGGACTAGGGGGCTACGAGCAGTACTTC.